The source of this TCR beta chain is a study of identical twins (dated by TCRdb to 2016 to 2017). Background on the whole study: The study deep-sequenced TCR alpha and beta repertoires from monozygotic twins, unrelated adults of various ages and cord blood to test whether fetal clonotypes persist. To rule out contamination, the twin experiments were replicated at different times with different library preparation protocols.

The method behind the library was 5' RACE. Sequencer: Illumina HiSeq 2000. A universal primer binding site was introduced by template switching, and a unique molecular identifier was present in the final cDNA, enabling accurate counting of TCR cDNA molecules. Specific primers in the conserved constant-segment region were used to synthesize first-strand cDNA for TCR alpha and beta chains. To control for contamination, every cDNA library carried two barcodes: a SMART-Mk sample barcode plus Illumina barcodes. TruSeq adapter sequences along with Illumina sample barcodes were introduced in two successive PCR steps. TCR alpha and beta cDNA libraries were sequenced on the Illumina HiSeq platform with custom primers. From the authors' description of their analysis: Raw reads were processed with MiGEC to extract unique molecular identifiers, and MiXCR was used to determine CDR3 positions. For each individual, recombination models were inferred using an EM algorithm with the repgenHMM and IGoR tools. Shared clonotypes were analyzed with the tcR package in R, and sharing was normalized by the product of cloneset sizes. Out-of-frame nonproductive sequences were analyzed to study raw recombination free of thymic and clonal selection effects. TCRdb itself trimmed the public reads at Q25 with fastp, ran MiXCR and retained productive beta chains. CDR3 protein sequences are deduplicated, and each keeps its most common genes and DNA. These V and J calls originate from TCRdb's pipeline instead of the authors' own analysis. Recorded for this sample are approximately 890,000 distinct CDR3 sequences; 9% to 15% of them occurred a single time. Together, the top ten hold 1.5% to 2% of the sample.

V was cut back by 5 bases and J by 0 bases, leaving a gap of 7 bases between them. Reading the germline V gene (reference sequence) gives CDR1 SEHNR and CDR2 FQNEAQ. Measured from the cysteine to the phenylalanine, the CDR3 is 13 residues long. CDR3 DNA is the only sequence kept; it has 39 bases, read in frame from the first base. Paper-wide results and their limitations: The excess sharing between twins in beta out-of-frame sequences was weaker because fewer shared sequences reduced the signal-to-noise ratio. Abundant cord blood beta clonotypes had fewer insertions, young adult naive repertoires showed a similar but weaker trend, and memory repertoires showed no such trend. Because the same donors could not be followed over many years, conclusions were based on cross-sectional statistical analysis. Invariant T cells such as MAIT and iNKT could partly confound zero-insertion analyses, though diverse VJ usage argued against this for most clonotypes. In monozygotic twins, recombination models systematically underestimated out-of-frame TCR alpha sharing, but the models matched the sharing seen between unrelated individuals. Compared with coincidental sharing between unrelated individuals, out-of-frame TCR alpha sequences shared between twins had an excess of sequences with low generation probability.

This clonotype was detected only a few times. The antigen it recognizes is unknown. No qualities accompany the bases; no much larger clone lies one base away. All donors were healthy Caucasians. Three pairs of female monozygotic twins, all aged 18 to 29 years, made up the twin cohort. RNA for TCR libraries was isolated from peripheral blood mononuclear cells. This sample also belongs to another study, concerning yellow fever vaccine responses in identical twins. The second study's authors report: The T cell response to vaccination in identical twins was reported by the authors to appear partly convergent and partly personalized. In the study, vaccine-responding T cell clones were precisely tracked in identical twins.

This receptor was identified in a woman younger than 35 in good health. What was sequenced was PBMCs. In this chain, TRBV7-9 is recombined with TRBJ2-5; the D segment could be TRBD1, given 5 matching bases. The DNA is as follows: TGTGCCAGCAGCATGACAGACCAAGAGACCCAGTACTTC. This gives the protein CASSMTDQETQYF.